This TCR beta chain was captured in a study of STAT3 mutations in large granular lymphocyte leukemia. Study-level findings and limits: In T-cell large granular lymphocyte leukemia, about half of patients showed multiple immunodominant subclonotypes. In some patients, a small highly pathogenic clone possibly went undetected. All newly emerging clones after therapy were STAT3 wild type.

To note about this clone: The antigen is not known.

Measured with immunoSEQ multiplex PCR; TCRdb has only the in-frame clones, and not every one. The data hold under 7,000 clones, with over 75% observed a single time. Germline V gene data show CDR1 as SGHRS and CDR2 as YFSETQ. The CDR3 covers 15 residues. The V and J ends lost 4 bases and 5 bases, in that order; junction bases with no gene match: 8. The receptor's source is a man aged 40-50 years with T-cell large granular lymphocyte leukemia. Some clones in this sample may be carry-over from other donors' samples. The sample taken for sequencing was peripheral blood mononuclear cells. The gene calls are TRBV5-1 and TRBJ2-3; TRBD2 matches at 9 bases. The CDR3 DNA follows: TGCGCCAGCAGCAAAAAGCGGGAGGTTGGAGATACGCAGTATTTT. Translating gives CASSKKREVGDTQYF.